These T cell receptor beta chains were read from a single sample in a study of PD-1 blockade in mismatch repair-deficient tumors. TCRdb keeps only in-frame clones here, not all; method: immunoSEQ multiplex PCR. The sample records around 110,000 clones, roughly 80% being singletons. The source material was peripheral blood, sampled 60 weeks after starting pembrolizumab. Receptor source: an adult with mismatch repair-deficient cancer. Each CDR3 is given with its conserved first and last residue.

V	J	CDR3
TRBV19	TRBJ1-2	CASNKPGQGLANYGYTF
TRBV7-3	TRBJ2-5	CASSPGEGGGETQYF
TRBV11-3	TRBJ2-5	CASSLGGTSGQETQYF
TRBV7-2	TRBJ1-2	CASSSSPQAKANYGYTF
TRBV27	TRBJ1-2	CASSLSAGNGYTF
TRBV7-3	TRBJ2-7	CASAPGTGASSYEQYF
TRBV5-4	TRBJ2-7	CASSLVRIGTSGTYEQYF
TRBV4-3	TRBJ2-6	CASSRGQPSSGANVLTF
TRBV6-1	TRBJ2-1	CASTPYIISYNEQFF
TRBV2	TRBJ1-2	CASRGQGRGYTF
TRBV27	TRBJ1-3	CASSSDRDSGNTIYF
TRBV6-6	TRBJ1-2	CASSLDRGSPYGYTF
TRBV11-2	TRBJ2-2	CASSSGRRNTGELFF
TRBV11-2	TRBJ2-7	CASSGPGLGEYEQYF
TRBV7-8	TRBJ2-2	CASSLVGLAVNTGELFF
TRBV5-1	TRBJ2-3	CASMGSDTQYF
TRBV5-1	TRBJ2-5	CASSYSGRDGGTQYF
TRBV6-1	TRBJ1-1	CASSVRDRGSTEAFF
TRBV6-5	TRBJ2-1	CASSYGTGENEQFF
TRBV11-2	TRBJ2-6	CASSLGQGGTGANVLTF
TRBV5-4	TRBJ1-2	CASSLRQGARGGGYTF
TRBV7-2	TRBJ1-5	CASSPWGSIDNQPQHF
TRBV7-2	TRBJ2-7	CASSSRTGWWEQYF
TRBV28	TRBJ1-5	CASGSGQGGFGPQHF
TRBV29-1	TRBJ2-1	CSGSSGSVEQFF
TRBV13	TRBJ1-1	CASSYKSQGKGFEAFF
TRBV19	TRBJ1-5	CASSGGTANQPQHF
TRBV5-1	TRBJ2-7	CASSPVASGSFEQYF
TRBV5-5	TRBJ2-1	CASTNTAHEQFF
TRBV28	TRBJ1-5	CASSDGGNQPQHF
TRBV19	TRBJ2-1	CASTTGTSGRVEQFF
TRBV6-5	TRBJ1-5	CASSYSGINQPQHF
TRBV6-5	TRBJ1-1	CASSDDTIEAFF
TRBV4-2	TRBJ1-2	CASSFQGAFYGYTF
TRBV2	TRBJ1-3	CASSARTGLVGNTIYF
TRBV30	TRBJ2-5	CAWSKREKETQYF
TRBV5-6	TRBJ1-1	CASSGDWGVETTEAFF
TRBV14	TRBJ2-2	CASSQGLKGSAGELFF
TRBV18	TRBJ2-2	CASSPDRGMDTGELFF
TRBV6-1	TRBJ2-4	CASSERQGLAKNIQYF
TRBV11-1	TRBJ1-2	CASSSLRVSNYGYTF
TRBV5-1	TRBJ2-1	CASALAGNNEQFF
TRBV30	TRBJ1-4	CAWSVGTNGEKLFF
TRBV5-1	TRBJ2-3	CASSLVDRGEDTQYF
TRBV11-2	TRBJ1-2	CASSLGTGRAYGYTF
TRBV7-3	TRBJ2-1	CASSLSNSGNEQFF
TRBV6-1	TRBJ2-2	CASSVSQTGELFF
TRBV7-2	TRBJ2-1	CASSRPGRGEQFF
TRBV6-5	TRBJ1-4	CASSLTGHPVFEKLFF
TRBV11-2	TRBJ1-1	CASSLDRGTEAFF
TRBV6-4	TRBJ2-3	CASGPGRTDTQYF
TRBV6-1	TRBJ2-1	CASSERTGVNNEQFF
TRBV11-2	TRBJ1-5	CASSVSGNQPQHF